The 8 T cell receptor beta chains given below trace back to one sample, sequenced in a study of T cell responses to AZD1222 COVID-19 vaccine. Assay used: immunoSEQ multiplex PCR; TCRdb lists only in-frame clones, some missing. The sample contains about 84,000 clones, roughly 85% of which appear only once. This specimen was peripheral blood, taken 28 days after the second AZD1222 dose. The receptors here all came from an adult who received the AZD1222 COVID-19 vaccine.

The chain links TRBV7-9 to TRBJ2-1, with TRBD1 identical over 11 bases. J was trimmed by 15 bases and V by 5 bases; bases with no gene match: 9. In germline, CDR1 is SEHNR, CDR2 FQNEAQ (reference sequence). The CDR3 length is 13 residues. CDR3 amino acids: CASSPRTGGVGFF. The CDR3 region has the DNA TGTGCCAGCAGCCCTCGGACAGGGGGCGTCGGGTTCTTC. Looking up the rest from reference TRBV7-9 and TRBJ2-1 gives the full variable domain: DTGVSQNPRHKITKRGQNVTFRCDPISEHNRLYWYRQTLGQGPEFLTYFQNEAQLEKSRLLSDRFSAERPKGSFSTLEIQRTEQGDSAMYLCASSPRTGGVGFFGPGTRLTVL.

This clone occurred once. This chain joins TRBV28 and TRBJ1-3; weak D call: TRBD1 (5 bases). Trimming pared 7 bases from V and 0 bases from J, leaving 13 bases between. The CDR3 spans 15 residues. Germline V gene data show CDR1 as MDHEN and CDR2 as SYDVKM. The CDR3 DNA is TGTGCCAGCACCCTCAGGGTTATCTCTGGAAACACCATATATTTT. Its protein product is CASTLRVISGNTIYF.

This chain connects TRBV30 to TRBJ1-1; tentatively, D is TRBD1 (5 bases). Germline CDR1 reads GTSNPN; CDR2 reads SVGIG (reference sequence). There are 19 residues in the CDR3. Between the trimmed V and J ends, which lost 2 bases and 7 bases, there was a span of 32 bases. The CDR3: CAWSPPLTASGRMRGEAFF. The DNA for the CDR3 is TGTGCCTGGAGTCCACCACTCACGGCCTCAGGGAGGATGAGGGGTGAAGCTTTCTTT.

The chain recombines TRBV6-2 or TRBV6-3 with TRBJ2-5; 9 nucleotides match TRBD2. V trimming: 5 bases; J trimming: 2 bases; junction bases outside the gene matches: 9. The CDR3 covers 16 residues. CDR1 and CDR2 (germline): MNHEY, SVGEGT. Here the CDR3 reads CASSRSGGYRQETQYF. In DNA form, the CDR3 reads TGTGCCAGCAGTCGTAGCGGGGGATACCGACAAGAGACCCAGTACTTC.

The chain recombines TRBV6-5 with TRBJ1-2; the D is unclear. Germline V lookup: CDR1 MNHEY, CDR2 SVGAGI. The CDR3 has 16 amino acids. The V gene lost 0 bases and the J gene lost 1 base, with 12 bases spanning the gap. This chain's CDR3 is CASSYSIPALNYGYTF. Here the CDR3 DNA reads TGTGCCAGCAGTTACTCGATTCCGGCACTTAACTATGGCTACACCTTC.

The chain has TRBV19 and TRBJ1-5; 8 bases fit TRBD1. Germline V gene sequence: CDR1 LNHDA, CDR2 SQIVND (reference sequence). V was pared by 4 bases and J by 11 bases, with 10 bases of the junction left unmatched. The CDR3 consists of 14 residues. This chain's CDR3 is CASSTPGGDPAQHF. CDR3 DNA sequence: TGTGCCAGTAGTACCCCAGGGGGCGACCCGGCCCAGCATTTT.

This clone was found a few times. CDR3 residues: CASSTGQNSPLHF. CDR3 nucleotides: TGCGCCAGCAGCACCGGACAGAATTCACCCCTCCACTTT. The chain has TRBV5-1 and TRBJ1-6, with D possibly being TRBD1 (6 bases). The CDR3 runs 13 residues. Germline V gene data show CDR1 as SGHRS and CDR2 as YFSETQ. V lost 4 bases and J 7 bases, leaving 9 bases between the germline ends.

V usage is TRBV7-3 and J usage is TRBJ2-1, with 12 nucleotides matching TRBD2. J lost 6 bases, V lost 0 bases, and 6 bases had no gene match. This CDR3 is 17 amino acids long. Germline lookup yields CDR1 SGHTA and CDR2 FQGTGA. CDR3 amino acids: CASSLTRPGLAGNEQFF. The CDR3 DNA follows: TGTGCCAGCAGCTTAACGCGACCGGGACTAGCGGGCAATGAGCAGTTCTTC.